This TCR beta chain appears in the sequencing data of a study of blood T cell repertoires in COVID-19 (dated by TCRdb to the early 2020s). With regard to the full study: The collaborator samples originated in the United States, Italy and Spain and spanned the acute and convalescent phases of COVID-19. The material from the prospective study consisted of cDNA or gDNA derived from T cells, B-cell-depleted T cells, or PBMCs. The dataset comprised deeply sampled blood TCRbeta repertoires from subjects exposed to, actively infected with, or recovered from COVID-19. A freely available public database, intended as a resource for researchers studying the immune response to SARS-CoV-2, is where the repertoires were released. The samples were drawn from two sources: the first 160 participants of the ongoing ImmuneRACE study, and 1,254 subjects contributed by 6 global collaborators. A de-identified subject ID, COVID-19 status, age in years and sex were almost always included in the sample metadata. Where HLA class I and class II types were available, the types were taken from metadata supplied by the sample provider, not from assay-based typing.

Overall study results and their limits: The amount of clinical and demographic metadata varied by source and participant and was provided uncurated.

Each collaborating institution followed its own protocols to collect whole blood in K2EDTA tubes. For TCRbeta analysis, collaborator samples were shipped as frozen whole blood, as isolated PBMCs, or as DNA extracted from either sample type. TCRbeta CDR3 regions were amplified from genomic DNA using the immunoSEQ Assay, a bias-controlled multiplex PCR. For the original study's pipeline: The number of nucleated cells in each sample was estimated from the amplification of reference gene primers within the assay. To quantify the absolute abundance of each unique TCRbeta CDR3 rearrangement, sequence reads were collapsed and filtered. For each sample, productive Simpson clonality was calculated as the square root of Simpson's diversity index across productive rearrangements. TCRdb carries this immuneACCESS record with in-frame sequences only. Its versions omit some clonotypes, under half of them owing to an unresolved V gene in the studies checked, with the rest unexplained. D and trimming come from the DNA, and the V and J calls and clone size come from that table. The sample table contains approximately 160,000 clones; only one count was recorded for 81% of them. Approximately 11% of the sample goes to the ten largest clones.

For this chain, trimming is 4 bases at the V end and 15 bases at the J end, and the number of junction bases without a gene match is 6. The CDR3 runs 14 residues from the cysteine to the phenylalanine. Just the 42-base CDR3 DNA is kept, in frame starting at base 1. CDR1 SNHLY and CDR2 FYNNEI were looked up in the germline V gene. Turning to this clone: This receptor's antigen is unknown. No much larger clone exists at a distance of one base, and base qualities are not known.

The TCR comes from a man in his sixties with active or convalescent COVID-19. The sample was peripheral blood. The chain uses TRBV2 and TRBJ2-1; TRBD2 agrees with 16 junctional bases. The CDR3 loop reads CASSVGTSGRAMFF. The DNA sequence is as follows: TGTGCCAGCAGTGTTGGGACTAGCGGGAGGGCCATGTTCTTC. Reference TRBV2 and TRBJ2-1 genes cover what lies past the CDR3, so the full variable domain is EPEVTQTPSHQVTQMGQEVILRCVPISNHLYFYWYRQILGQKVEFLVSFYNNEISEKSEIFDDQFSVERPDGSNFTLKIRSTKLEDSAMYFCASSVGTSGRAMFFGPGTRLTVL.